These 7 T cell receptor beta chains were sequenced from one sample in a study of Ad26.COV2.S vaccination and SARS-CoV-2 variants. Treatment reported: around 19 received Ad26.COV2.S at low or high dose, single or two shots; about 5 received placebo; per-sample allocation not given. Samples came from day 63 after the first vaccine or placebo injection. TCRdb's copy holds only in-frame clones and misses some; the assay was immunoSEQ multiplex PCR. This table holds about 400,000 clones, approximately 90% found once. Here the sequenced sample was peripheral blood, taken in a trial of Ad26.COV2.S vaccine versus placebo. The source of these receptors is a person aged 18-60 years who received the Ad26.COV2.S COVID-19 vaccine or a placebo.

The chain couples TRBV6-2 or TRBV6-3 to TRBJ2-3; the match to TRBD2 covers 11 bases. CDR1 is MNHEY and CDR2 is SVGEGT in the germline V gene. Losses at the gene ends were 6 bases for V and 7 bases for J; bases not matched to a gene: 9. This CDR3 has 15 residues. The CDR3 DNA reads TGTGCCAGCAGCCAACTAGCGGGGGTTGTAAATACGCAGTATTTT. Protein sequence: CASSQLAGVVNTQYF.

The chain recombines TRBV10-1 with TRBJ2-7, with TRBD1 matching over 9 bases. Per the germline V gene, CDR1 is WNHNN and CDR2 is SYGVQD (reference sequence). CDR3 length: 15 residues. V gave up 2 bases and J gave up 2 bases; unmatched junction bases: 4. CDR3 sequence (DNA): TGCGCCAGCAGTGAGGGGAGGACAGGGGCCTACGAGCAGTACTTC. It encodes CASSEGRTGAYEQYF.

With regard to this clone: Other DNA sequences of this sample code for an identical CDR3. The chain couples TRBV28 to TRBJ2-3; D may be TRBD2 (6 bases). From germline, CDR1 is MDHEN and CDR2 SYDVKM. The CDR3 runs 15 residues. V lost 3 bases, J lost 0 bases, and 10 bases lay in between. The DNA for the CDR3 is TGTGCCAGCAGTTTCAGGCGGGGCAGCACAGATACGCAGTATTTT. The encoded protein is CASSFRRGSTDTQYF.

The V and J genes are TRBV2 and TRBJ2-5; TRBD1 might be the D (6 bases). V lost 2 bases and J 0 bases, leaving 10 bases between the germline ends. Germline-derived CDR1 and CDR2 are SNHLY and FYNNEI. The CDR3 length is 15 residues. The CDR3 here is CASSEPGTNQETQYF. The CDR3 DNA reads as TGTGCCAGCAGTGAACCCGGGACAAACCAAGAGACCCAGTACTTC.

The CDR3 sequence is CAGNSQVPKSGNTIYF. The CDR3 nucleotides read TGTGCCGGCAACTCCCAGGTCCCGAAATCTGGAAACACCATATATTTT. This sequence joins TRBV6-4 and TRBJ1-3; D gene unclear. This CDR3 has 16 amino acids. Trimming took 11 bases from V and 1 from J, leaving 21 bases between them. Germline V lookup: CDR1 MRHNA, CDR2 SNTAGT.

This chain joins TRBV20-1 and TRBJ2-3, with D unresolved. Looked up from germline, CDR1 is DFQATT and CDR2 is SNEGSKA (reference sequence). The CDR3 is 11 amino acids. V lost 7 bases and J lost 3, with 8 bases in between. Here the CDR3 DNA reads TGCAGTGGGGGTTGGACAGATACGCAGTATTTT. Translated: CSGGWTDTQYF.

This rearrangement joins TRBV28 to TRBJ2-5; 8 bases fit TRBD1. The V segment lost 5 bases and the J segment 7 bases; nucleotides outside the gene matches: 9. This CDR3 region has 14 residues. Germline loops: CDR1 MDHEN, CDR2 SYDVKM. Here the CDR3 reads CASSIQGAAGTQYF. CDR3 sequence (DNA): TGTGCCAGCAGTATTCAGGGGGCGGCGGGGACCCAGTACTTC.